This T cell receptor (beta chain) emerged from a study of shared clonotypes between healthy human individuals. This CDR3 has 14 amino acids. Trimming shortened V by 1 base and J by 9 bases, and 15 bases separated the two germline ends. The germline V gene has CDR1 SNHLY and CDR2 FYNNEI. Profiling relied on immunoSEQ multiplex PCR, and the TCRdb table lists in-frame clones only, not all of them. The sample gives 450,000 or so clones, about 74% of which show up once; about 12% is in the top ten. This clone was observed a few times. This TCR was sampled from a woman aged 40 to 50 in good health. Some clones in this sample may be carry-over from other donors' samples. Sequenced input: PBMCs. The V call is TRBV2, the J call TRBJ1-1; D perhaps matches TRBD1 (5 bases). The CDR3 reads CASSEGLSRVQAFF. The CDR3 region has the DNA TGTGCCAGCAGTGAAGGGCTGAGCAGGGTTCAAGCTTTCTTT.